This TCR beta chain was recovered during a study of T cell responses to AZD1222 COVID-19 vaccine. Broader study findings: CD4 TCRs covered the whole spike, strongest at regions 160-218 and 743-854. The reported proportion of spike-specific TCRs targeting unmutated variant regions was nearly half. Clonal diversity was possibly underestimated; the donors were predominantly white British and more often female.

The protocol was immunoSEQ multiplex PCR, while the TCRdb copy is restricted to in-frame clones and leaves out a portion. The sample holds about 190,000 clones, just over 90% seen once. In the case of this clone: Its antigen is still unknown.

Germline V CDR1 and CDR2: SGHAT, FQNNGV. Trimming took 6 bases from V and 6 from J, leaving 12 bases between them. The CDR3 loop spans 14 amino acids. V and J are TRBV11-2 and TRBJ1-6; D might be TRBD1 (6 bases). This sequence originates from an adult in good health. The sample in question was peripheral blood, obtained on day 0 of AZD1222 vaccination. CDR3 nucleotide sequence: TGTGCCAGCAGGCGAACAGGGATTAATTCACCCCTCCACTTT. Protein sequence: CASRRTGINSPLHF.